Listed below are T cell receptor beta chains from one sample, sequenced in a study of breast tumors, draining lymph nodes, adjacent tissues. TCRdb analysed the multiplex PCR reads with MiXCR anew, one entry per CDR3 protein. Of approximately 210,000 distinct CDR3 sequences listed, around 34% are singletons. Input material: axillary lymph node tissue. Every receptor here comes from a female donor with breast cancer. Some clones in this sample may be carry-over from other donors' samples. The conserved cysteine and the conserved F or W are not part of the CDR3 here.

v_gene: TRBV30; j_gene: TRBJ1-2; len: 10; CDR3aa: AWSLANYGYT
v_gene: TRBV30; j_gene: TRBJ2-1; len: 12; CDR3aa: AWKVRTVYNEQF
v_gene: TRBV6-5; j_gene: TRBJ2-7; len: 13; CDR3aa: ASSTRDTNSYEQY
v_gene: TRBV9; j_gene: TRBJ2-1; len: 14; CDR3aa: ASSDRTSGIRNEQF
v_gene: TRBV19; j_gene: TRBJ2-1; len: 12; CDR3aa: ASSTGQANNEQF
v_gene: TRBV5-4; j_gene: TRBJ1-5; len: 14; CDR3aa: ASSLGGTGQNQPQH
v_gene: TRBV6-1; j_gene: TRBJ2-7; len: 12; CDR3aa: ASSEDEGPYEQY
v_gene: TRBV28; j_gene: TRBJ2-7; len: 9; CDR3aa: ASSRDYEQH
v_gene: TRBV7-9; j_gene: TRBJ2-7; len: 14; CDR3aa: ASSLSLSGIPYEQY
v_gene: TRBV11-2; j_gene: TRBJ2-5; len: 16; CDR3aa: ASSLGVFGLAGVETQY
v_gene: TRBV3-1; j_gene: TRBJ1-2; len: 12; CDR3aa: ASSPGGNNYGYT
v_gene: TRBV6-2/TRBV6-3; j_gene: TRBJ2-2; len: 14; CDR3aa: ASSYLPQGRIGELF
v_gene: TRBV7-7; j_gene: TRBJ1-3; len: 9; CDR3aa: ARDSGNTIY
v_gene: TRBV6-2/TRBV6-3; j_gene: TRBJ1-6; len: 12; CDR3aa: ASTSGTGASPLH
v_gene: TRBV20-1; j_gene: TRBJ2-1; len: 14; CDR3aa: SARGILAGVEDTQF
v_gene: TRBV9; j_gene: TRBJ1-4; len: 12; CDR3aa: ARGTGTGPEKLF
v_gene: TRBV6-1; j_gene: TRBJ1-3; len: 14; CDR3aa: ASSKGRAFSGNTIY
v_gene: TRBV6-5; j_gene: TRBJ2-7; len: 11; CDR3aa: ASRYGLAGEQY
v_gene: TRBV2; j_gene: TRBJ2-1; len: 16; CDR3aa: ASRGTSGRVSSYNEQF
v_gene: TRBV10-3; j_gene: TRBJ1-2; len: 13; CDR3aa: AIDNVPGRNYGYT
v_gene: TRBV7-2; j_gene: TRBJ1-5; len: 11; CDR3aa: ASSPTVFQPQH
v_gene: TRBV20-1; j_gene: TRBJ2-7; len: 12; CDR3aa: SARDGRGSSEQY
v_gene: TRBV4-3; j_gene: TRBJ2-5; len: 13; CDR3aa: ASSQGAGVVETQY
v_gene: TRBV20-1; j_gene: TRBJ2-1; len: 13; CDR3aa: SARVGGQLYNEQF
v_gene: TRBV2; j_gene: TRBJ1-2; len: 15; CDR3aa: ASSDVGAGGSNYGYT
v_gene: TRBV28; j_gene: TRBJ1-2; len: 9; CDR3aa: ASSATYGYT
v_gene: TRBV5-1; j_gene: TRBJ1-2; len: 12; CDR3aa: ASSLRDRAYGYT
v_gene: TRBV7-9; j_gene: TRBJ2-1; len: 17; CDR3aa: ASSPTLGTSGRRYNEQF
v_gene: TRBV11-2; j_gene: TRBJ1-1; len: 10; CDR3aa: ASRTTGSLAF
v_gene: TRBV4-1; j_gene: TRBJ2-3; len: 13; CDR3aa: ASSQDPGKTDTQY
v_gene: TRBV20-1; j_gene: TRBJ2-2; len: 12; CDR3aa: SVWDPTYTGELF
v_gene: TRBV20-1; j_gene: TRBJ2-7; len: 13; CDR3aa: SASGTSGRAFEQY
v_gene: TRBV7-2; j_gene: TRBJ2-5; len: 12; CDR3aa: ASSLAGLGETQY
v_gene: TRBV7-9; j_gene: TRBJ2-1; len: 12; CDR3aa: ASSLSFSYNEQF
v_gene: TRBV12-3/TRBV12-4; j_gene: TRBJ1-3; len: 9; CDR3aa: ASIAGNTIY
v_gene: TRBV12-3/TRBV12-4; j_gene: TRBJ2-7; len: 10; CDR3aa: ASSFQDYEQY
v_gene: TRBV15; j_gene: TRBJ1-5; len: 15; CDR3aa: ATSYGQGRDSNQPQH
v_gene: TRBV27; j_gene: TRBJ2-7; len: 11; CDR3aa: ASSSTVYYEQY
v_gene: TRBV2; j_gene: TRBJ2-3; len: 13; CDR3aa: ASSEGLAGVDTQY
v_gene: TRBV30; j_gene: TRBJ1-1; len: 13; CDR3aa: AWSAGRLRNTEAF
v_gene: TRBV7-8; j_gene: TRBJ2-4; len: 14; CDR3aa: ASSPGGGLTKNIQY